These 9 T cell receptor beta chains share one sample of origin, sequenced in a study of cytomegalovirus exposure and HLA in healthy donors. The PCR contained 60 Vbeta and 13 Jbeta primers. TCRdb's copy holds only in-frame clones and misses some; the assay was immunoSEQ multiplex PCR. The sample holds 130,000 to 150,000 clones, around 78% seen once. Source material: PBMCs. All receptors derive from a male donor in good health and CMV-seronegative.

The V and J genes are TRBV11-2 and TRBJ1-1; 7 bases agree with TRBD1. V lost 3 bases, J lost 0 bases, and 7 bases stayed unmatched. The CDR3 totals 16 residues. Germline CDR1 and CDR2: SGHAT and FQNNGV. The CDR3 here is CASSLLQGVLNTEAFF. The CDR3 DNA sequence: TGTGCCAGCAGCTTGCTTCAGGGGGTGTTGAACACTGAAGCTTTCTTT.

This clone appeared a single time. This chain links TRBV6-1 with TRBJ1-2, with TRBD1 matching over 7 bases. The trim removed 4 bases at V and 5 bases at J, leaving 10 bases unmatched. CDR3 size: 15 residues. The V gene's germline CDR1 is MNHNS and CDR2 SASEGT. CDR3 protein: CASSVPTGSSYGYTF. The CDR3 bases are TGTGCCAGCAGTGTGCCGACAGGGAGTTCTTATGGCTACACCTTC.

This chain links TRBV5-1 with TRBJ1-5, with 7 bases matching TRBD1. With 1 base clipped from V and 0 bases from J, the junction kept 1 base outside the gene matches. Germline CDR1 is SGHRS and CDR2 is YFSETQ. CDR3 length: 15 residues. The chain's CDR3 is CASSLSGGSNQPQHF. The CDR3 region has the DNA TGCGCCAGCAGCTTGTCAGGGGGTAGCAATCAGCCCCAGCATTTT.

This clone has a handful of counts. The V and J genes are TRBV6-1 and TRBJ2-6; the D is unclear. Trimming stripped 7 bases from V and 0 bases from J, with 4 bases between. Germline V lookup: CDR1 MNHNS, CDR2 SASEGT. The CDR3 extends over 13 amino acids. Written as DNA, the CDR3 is TGTGCCAGCAAGAGCTCTGGGGCCAACGTCCTGACTTTC. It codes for CASKSSGANVLTF.

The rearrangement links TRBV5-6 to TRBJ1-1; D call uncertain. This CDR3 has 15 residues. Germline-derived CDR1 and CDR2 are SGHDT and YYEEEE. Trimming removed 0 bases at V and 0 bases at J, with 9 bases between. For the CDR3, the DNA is TGTGCCAGCAGCTTGGGTCACAGTCTGAACACTGAAGCTTTCTTT. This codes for CASSLGHSLNTEAFF.

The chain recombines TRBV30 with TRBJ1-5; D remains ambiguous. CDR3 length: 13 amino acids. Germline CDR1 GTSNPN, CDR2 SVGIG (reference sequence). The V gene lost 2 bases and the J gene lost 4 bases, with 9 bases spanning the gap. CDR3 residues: CAWSPTGNQPQHF. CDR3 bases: TGTGCCTGGAGTCCTACGGGGAATCAGCCCCAGCATTTT.

The CDR3 spells CASSLVLAGYEQYF. The DNA for the CDR3 is TGCGCCAGCAGCTTGGTGCTAGCGGGCTACGAGCAGTACTTC. V is TRBV5-1 and J is TRBJ2-7, with 8 bases matching TRBD2. Germline CDR1 and CDR2: SGHRS and YFSETQ. V lost 0 bases and J lost 3; bases outside the gene matches: 2. This CDR3 has 14 amino acids.

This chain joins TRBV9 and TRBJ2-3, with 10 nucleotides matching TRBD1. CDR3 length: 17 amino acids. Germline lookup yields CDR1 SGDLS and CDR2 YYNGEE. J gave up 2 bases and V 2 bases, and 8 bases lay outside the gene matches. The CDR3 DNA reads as TGTGCCAGCAGCGTCATGCCCGGGACAGGGGCCACAGATACGCAGTATTTT. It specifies CASSVMPGTGATDTQYF.

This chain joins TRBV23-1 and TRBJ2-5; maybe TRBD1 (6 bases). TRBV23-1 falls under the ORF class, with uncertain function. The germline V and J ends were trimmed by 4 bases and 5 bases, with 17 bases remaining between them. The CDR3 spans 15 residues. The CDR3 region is CASSPDRFFVETQYF. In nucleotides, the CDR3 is TGCGCCAGCAGTCCAGACAGGTTCTTCGTCGAGACCCAGTACTTC.